This T cell receptor (beta chain) was identified in a study of hypomethylating agent response in myelodysplastic syndrome (TCRdb year 2021). Regarding the complete study: Patients were treated with the hypomethylating agents azacitidine (8 of 11) or decitabine (3 of 11). Of the myelodysplastic syndrome patients in the cohort, nine or ten were male and 2 were female. Patients had a mean age of about 78 +/- 6.2 years, and a diploid cytogenetic profile was the most common. The most frequent mutation was TET2, found in about 50% of the 11 patients. Roughly six patients responded with complete response or hematologic improvement, and roughly 5 patients were non-responders. Response was defined as complete response or hematologic improvement, and any patient who met neither criterion was considered a non-responder.

The CDR3 contains 15 residues, cysteine and phenylalanine counted. The CDR3 DNA has 45 bases and is translated from base 1. V loses 4 bases at its end and J loses 4 bases; junction bases beyond the gene matches: 7. Reading the germline V gene gives CDR1 SGHAT and CDR2 FQNNGV. What the work shows at the level of the full study, not this receptor alone: Only 10 or so patients were analyzed, so the cohort was small. After hypomethylating agent treatment, no significant change in richness, rarefaction diversity or clonality was seen, either across all patients or within response groups. Because the healthy control donors and the MDS patients were not matched by age, the comparison between MDS and healthy samples could have been affected. Novel clonotypes appeared more often in responders, whereas non-responders had more contracted clonotypes after treatment. Possible recognition of novel MDS antigens by the shared GLIPH2 clusters was not confirmed, and experimental validation of that possible recognition is needed.

The library was built by means of the immunoSEQ multiplex PCR assay. Sequencing was run at survey resolution with two replicates of approximately 200 ng each, for a total of about 400 ng of DNA per sample. Rearranged TCRB sequences in genomic DNA were detected with the hsTCRB kit, which uses multiplex PCR primers directed at V and J genes. The first PCR used the QIAGEN Multiplex PCR Kit for 25 to 35 cycles to amplify the CDR3 region. Sample barcodes and Illumina adapters were added to each replicate in an approximately 8-cycle second PCR. Pooled libraries were quantified with a QuantStudio 6 and the KAPA library quantification kit. Approximately 15 pM of pooled libraries was sequenced on an Illumina MiSeq using 156-cycle single-end reads and a 15-cycle index read. As for the authors' bioinformatics: VDJdb annotation flagged under 2% of around 180,000 unique clonotypes as previously reported viral-epitope-specific. Raw reads were processed by the immunoSEQ Data Assistant and immunoSEQ Analyzer into normalized, annotated TCRB repertoires. Clonotype analysis used the immunarch R package version 0.6.5 and BioAnalyzer. Richness was estimated after downsampling every repertoire to the clone count of the smallest repertoire. Fisher's exact tests classified clonotypes as expanded, contracted or novel, with novel meaning zero frequency before treatment. Significantly changed CDR3 beta sequences were clustered with GLIPH2 using simulation_depth=1000 and kmer_min_depth=3, and CDR3s shorter than five residues were excluded. Not all clones reach the TCRdb copy of this immuneACCESS table, which keeps in-frame sequences only. Checked studies attribute under half of the gap to unresolved V genes and leave the rest unexplained. V and J calls and clone size are those listed in that table; D and trimming were worked out from the DNA. The sample table shows some 6,900 clones, and about 88% are seen once. 16% of the sample lies in the top ten.

Bulk bone marrow was analyzed without sorting T-cell subsets. TCR beta CDR3 regions were immunosequenced from bone marrow of about a dozen myelodysplastic syndrome patients before and after hypomethylating agent therapy. For longitudinal repertoire tracking, every patient provided one baseline bone marrow and two to three bone marrows collected at different post-treatment timepoints. Whole bone marrow served as the source for genomic DNA extraction, with DNA quality checked using TapeStation, NanoDrop OneC and PicoGreen assays. About this clone: Its cognate antigen has yet to be identified. Base quality data are lacking; no much larger clone is found one base away.

Recombination connected TRBV11-2 to TRBJ2-3; 8 central bases correspond to TRBD1. The TCR comes from a human donor with myelodysplastic syndrome. The sequenced sample was bone marrow, obtained before or after starting hypomethylating agent treatment for myelodysplastic syndrome (not recorded which). Read as DNA, the sequence is TGTGCCAGCAGCTCCAGGACAGGGAGTGCAGATACGCAGTATTTT. This gives the protein CASSSRTGSADTQYF.